The 16 T cell receptor beta chains listed next were all sequenced from one sample in a study of cytomegalovirus exposure and HLA in healthy donors. The PCR used 60 Vbeta and 13 Jbeta primers. Sequencing used immunoSEQ multiplex PCR; TCRdb keeps in-frame clones, though not all of them. The sample's table shows some 80,000 clones. Sample: PBMCs. The receptors here all came from a man between 45 and 60 years old in good health and CMV-seropositive.

The DNA of the CDR3 is TGTGCCAGTAGAAGACAGGGTTATGGCTACACCTTC. Translated: CASRRQGYGYTF. This chain links TRBV19 with TRBJ1-2; 7 bases fit TRBD1. There are 12 residues in the CDR3. CDR1 and CDR2 (germline): LNHDA, SQIVND (reference sequence). After removal of 6 bases from V and 5 bases from J, the junction contained 3 bases not matched to a gene.

This rearrangement joins TRBV28 to TRBJ1-3; D gene ambiguous. Germline values: CDR1 MDHEN, CDR2 SYDVKM. CDR3 size: 15 residues. V was pared by 5 bases and J by 0 bases, with 11 bases between. The CDR3 sequence: CASSLPADSGNTIYF. CDR3 sequence (DNA): TGTGCCAGCAGTCTACCGGCGGACTCTGGAAACACCATATATTTT.

V and J are TRBV19 and TRBJ1-5; the match to TRBD1 covers 9 bases. This CDR3 is 19 amino acids long. Germline V CDR1 and CDR2: LNHDA, SQIVND (reference sequence). Losses at the gene ends were 6 bases for V and 5 bases for J; bases not matched to a gene: 20. The CDR3 DNA sequence: TGTGCCAGTAGCCAAACAACAGGGACAGGGAGGGTGGGGTATCAGCCCCAGCATTTT. This sequence encodes CASSQTTGTGRVGYQPQHF.

The V gene is TRBV28, the J gene TRBJ2-7, with D possibly matching TRBD1 (5 bases). The CDR3 is 15 amino acids. V lost 5 bases, J lost 6 bases, and 20 bases lay in between. Per the germline V gene, CDR1 is MDHEN and CDR2 is SYDVKM. The CDR3 is CASSVTPQGSGEQYF. In DNA, the CDR3 is TGTGCCAGCAGTGTAACCCCGCAGGGTTCGGGCGAGCAGTACTTC.

The gene calls are TRBV10-1 and TRBJ1-2; tentative D call: TRBD1 (5 bases). V was trimmed by 7 bases and J by 4 bases, leaving 16 bases between them. CDR3 length: 14 amino acids. Germline-derived CDR1 and CDR2 are WNHNN and SYGVQD (reference sequence). The CDR3 coding sequence is TGCGCCAGCATACGTCCAGGGTTAGGCTATGGCTACACCTTC. It yields the protein CASIRPGLGYGYTF.

The chain couples TRBV6-6 to TRBJ1-2, with 8 bases fitting TRBD1. V lost 6 bases and J lost 0; bases outside the gene matches: 3. The CDR3 sequence is 14 residues long. Germline V lookup: CDR1 MNHNY, CDR2 SVGAGI (reference sequence). The CDR3 loop is CASSGQGSNYGYTF. CDR3 nucleotides: TGTGCCAGCAGCGGACAGGGATCTAACTATGGCTACACCTTC.

The genes are TRBV7-9 and TRBJ1-3; 9 bases are shared with TRBD1. Per germline, CDR1 SEHNR and CDR2 FQNEAQ (reference sequence). CDR3 length: 16 residues. The ends lost 4 bases at V and 1 base at J; junction bases unmatched: 5. CDR3 nucleotides: TGTGCCAGCAGCTCAAAAGACAGGGGGTCTGGAAACACCATATATTTT. Encoded protein: CASSSKDRGSGNTIYF.

The rearrangement links TRBV29-1 to TRBJ2-1; D remains ambiguous. The germline V and J ends were trimmed by 6 bases and 5 bases, with 5 bases remaining between them. The CDR3 spans 10 residues. Germline V CDR1 and CDR2: SQVTM, ANQGSEA. The CDR3 loop reads CSVRDNEQFF. DNA of the CDR3: TGCAGCGTGAGAGACAATGAGCAGTTCTTC.

The chain couples TRBV27 to TRBJ1-5; D gene uncertain. Between the trimmed V and J ends, which lost 4 bases and 5 bases, there was a span of 12 bases. The germline V gene encodes CDR1 MNHEY and CDR2 SMNVEV (reference sequence). The CDR3 runs 14 residues. The CDR3 loop reads CASSSRDDYQPQHF. The CDR3 DNA reads as TGTGCCAGCAGTTCCCGGGATGATTATCAGCCCCAGCATTTT.

The J gene is TRBJ1-1, the V gene TRBV7-6, with 7 bases matching TRBD1. Looked up from germline, CDR1 is SGHVS and CDR2 is FNYEAQ. V lost 5 bases to trimming and J lost 6 bases; unmatched junction nucleotides: 12. The CDR3 is made up of 15 amino acids. The CDR3 DNA follows: TGTGCCAGCAGCCCCCGACAGGGATCTGAACCTGAAGCTTTCTTT. Protein: CASSPRQGSEPEAFF.

The CDR3 loop reads CSVDRGFHTGELFF. The CDR3 DNA reads TGCAGCGTTGACAGGGGATTTCACACCGGGGAGCTGTTTTTT. The chain uses TRBV29-1 and TRBJ2-2, with a tentative D call TRBD1 (6 bases). CDR1 is SQVTM and CDR2 is ANQGSEA in the germline V gene. There are 14 residues in the CDR3. Trimming took off 3 bases at V and 3 bases at J, with 11 bases between the two ends.

V and J are TRBV15 and TRBJ2-5; the match to TRBD1 covers 11 bases. CDR1 is LNHNV, CDR2 YYDKDF, per germline (reference sequence). The junction had 6 bases not matched to a gene; V was cut back by 7 bases and J by 5 bases. The CDR3 length is 14 residues. The DNA for the CDR3 is TGTGCCACCACTCCGGACAGGGGGCCGGAGACCCAGTACTTC. It is translated as CATTPDRGPETQYF.

The chain uses TRBV9 and TRBJ2-3, with 11 bases matching TRBD1. This CDR3 has 17 amino acids. V dropped 0 bases and J dropped 3; count of bases not matched to a gene: 6. Per germline, CDR1 SGDLS and CDR2 YYNGEE. This chain's CDR3 is CASSVDRDRGTTDTQYF. For the CDR3, the DNA is TGTGCCAGCAGCGTAGACCGGGACAGGGGGACAACAGATACGCAGTATTTT.

Comment on this clone: One junction end does not reproduce the germline sequence, and a read error may be involved. The chain uses TRBV7-9 and TRBJ2-5; no clear D gene. Germline loops: CDR1 SEHNR, CDR2 FQNEAQ (reference sequence). This CDR3 has 13 amino acids. CDR3 amino acids: CASSLEAGETQYF. DNA of the CDR3: TGTGCCAGTAGCTTAGAGGCCGGGGAGACCCAGTACTTC.

The chain is built from TRBV30 and TRBJ2-3, with TRBD2 matching 8 bases. Per the germline V gene, CDR1 is GTSNPN and CDR2 is SVGIG (reference sequence). The CDR3 totals 14 residues. With V trimmed by 4 bases and J by 2 bases, 5 bases remained unmatched. Written as DNA, the CDR3 is TGTGCCTGGAAAACGGGGGGGAACACAGATACGCAGTATTTT. The encoded protein is CAWKTGGNTDTQYF.

The rearrangement links TRBV11-2 to TRBJ1-4; no definite D call. The length of the CDR3 is 18 residues. Trimming removed 2 bases from V and 0 bases from J, with 16 bases in between. Per the germline V gene, CDR1 is SGHAT and CDR2 is FQNNGV. The CDR3 sequence: CASSLRREGIPTNEKLFF. In DNA, the CDR3 is TGTGCCAGCAGCTTAAGAAGGGAGGGCATCCCAACTAATGAAAAACTGTTTTTT.